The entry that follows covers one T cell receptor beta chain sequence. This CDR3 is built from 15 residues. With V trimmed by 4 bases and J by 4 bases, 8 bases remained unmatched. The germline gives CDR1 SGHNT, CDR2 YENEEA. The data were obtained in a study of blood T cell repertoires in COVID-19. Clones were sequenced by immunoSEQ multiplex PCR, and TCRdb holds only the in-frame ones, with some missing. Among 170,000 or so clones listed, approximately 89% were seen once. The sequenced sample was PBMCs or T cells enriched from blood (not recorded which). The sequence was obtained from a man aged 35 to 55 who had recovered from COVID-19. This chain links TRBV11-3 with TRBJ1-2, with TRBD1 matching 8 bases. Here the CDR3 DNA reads TGTGCCAGCAGCTCGACGGGGACAGGAACCTATGGCTACACCTTC. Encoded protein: CASSSTGTGTYGYTF.